The sequence of this T cell receptor (beta chain) was determined in a study of blood T cell repertoires in COVID-19. Background on the study: PBMCs, B-cell-depleted T cells, or T cells provided the cDNA or gDNA that made up the material.

The CDR3 sequence runs 15 residues, both termini included. Germline V gives CDR1 LGHNA, CDR2 YSLEER. A note on this clone: No DNA is shown, since the ends of the CDR3 on it are uncertain; the CDR3 is the one TCRdb lists.

Method: immunoSEQ multiplex PCR; TCRdb's copy keeps in-frame clones and lacks some. There are some 170,000 clones in the sample; 60% to 85% occur only once, and around 8.1% lies in the top ten. The genes are TRBV4-3 and TRBJ2-2; the table's D call TRBD1 went unverified against the DNA. The clonotype comes from a woman in her 50s with active or convalescent COVID-19. The sequenced material came from peripheral blood. The CDR3 spells CASSPRQGTPGSCFF.